This T cell receptor (beta chain) was sequenced in a study of cytomegalovirus exposure and HLA in healthy donors. This PCR relied on a set of 60 Vbeta primers and 13 Jbeta primers. In the authors' workflow: Counted up in a later analysis, unique TCR beta chains came to around 80 million, with around 10 million shared. TCRdb keeps only in-frame clones here, not all; method: immunoSEQ multiplex PCR. V and J calls and clone size follow that table, whereas D and trimming were derived from the DNA. Of hundreds of thousands of clones detected, roughly four fifths appear once; the ten largest clones hold 0.58%. Points on this clone: Its target is unknown.

The study, taken as a whole, reports: CMV serostatus was the only recorded immune exposure for donors. Donors belonging to an Asian-associated ancestry cluster reportedly showed fewer N-insertions in productive TCRs than the approximately 690-donor mean, according to what a later analysis found.

Germline CDR1 and CDR2: SGHTA and FQGTGA. Trimming took off 6 bases at V and 2 bases at J, with 18 bases between the two ends. The CDR3 length is 16 residues. This chain links TRBV7-3 with TRBJ2-3; D is possibly TRBD1 (6 bases). Sequencing input: PBMCs. The receptor was derived from a woman in her forties in good health and CMV-seronegative. This CDR3 is CASSQTPGTITDTQYF. As DNA, the CDR3 is TGTGCCAGCAGTCAAACTCCCGGGACAATCACAGATACGCAGTATTTT.